The TCR beta chain described here comes from a study of shared clonotypes between healthy human individuals. Study results and caveats: Clonotype sharing across a handful of donors was observed for approximately 5% of naive CD4 clonotypes. The study found lower generation probabilities in non-shared clonotypes than in those shared by all four donors. Generally, naive subsets (rather than memory subsets) showed larger estimated richness.

Some clones are missing from TCRdb's copy, which holds only in-frame ones; the method was immunoSEQ multiplex PCR. The sample yields 1.6 million or so clones, approximately 96% seen once. Adult Caucasians living in Nashville, Tennessee made up all of the donors. The CDR3 sequence is 13 residues long. The table lists this clone with a count of one. As yet, its antigen is unknown. This chain uses TRBV21-1 with TRBJ2-5; TRBD2, as called in the table, went unchecked against the DNA. TRBV21-1 has pseudogene status. The receptor comes from a man aged 30-40 years in good health. The source material was naive CD4+ T cells sorted from blood. The subset here: CD45RA+ positively selected. CDR3 in amino acids: CASSEIAGQTQYF. CDR3 nucleotide sequence: TGTGCCAGCAGCGAAATAGCGGGTCAGACCCAGTACTTC.